The 2 T cell receptor beta chains below all came from one sample that was sequenced in a study of post-analysis software for immune sequencing data. General study results and limits: Among 5 or 6 TRBV segments more frequent in patients than controls were TRBV5-6, TRBV5-1 and TRBV20-1.

Which antigens these TCRs recognize remains unknown. cDNA libraries of TCR beta carried unique molecular identifiers. TCRdb independently ran MiXCR on the PCR reads; one entry per CDR3 protein. In the table there are over 700,000 distinct CDR3 sequences, about 27% of which are singletons. Sequenced sample: blood. Receptors originate from a girl aged 5-17 years with multiple sclerosis.

This clonotype was observed at least ten times. This chain joins TRBV29-1 and TRBJ2-3, with D possibly TRBD1 on 5 matching bases. V was clipped by 4 bases and J by 0 bases, with 11 bases between them. The CDR3 covers 14 residues. The germline gives CDR1 SQVTM, CDR2 ANQGSEA. CDR3 residues: CSVGQGVSTDTQYF. The CDR3 coding sequence is TGCAGCGTTGGGCAAGGGGTTAGCACAGATACGCAGTATTTT.

The rearrangement uses TRBV5-1 and TRBJ2-3; TRBD1 is a possible D gene (6 bases). Trimming pared 6 bases from V and 2 bases from J, leaving 13 bases between. The CDR3 has 14 amino acids. Germline CDR1 SGHRS, CDR2 YFSETQ. CDR3 bases: TGCGCCAGCACCGAAGGACAGATCACAGATACGCAGTATTTT. This sequence encodes CASTEGQITDTQYF. Supplemented by reference TRBV5-1 and TRBJ2-3, the full variable domain reads KAGVTQTPRYLIKTRGQQVTLSCSPISGHRSVSWYQQTPGQGLQFLFEYFSETQRNKGNFPGRFSGRQFSNSRSEMNVSTLELGDSALYLCASTEGQITDTQYFGPGTRLTVL.